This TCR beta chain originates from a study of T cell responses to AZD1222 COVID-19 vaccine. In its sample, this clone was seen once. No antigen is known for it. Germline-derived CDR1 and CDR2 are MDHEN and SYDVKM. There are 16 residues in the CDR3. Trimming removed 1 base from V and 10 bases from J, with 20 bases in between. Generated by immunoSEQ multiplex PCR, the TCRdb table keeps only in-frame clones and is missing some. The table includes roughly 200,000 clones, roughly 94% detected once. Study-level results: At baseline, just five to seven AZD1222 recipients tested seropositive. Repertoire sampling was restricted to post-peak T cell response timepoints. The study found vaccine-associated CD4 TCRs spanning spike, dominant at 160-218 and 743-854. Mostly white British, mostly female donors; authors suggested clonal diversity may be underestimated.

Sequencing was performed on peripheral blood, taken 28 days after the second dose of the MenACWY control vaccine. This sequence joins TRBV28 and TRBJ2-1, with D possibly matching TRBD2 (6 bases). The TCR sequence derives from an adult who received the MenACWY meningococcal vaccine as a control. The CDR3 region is CASSLLGLDKEDEQFF. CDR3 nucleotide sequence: TGTGCCAGCAGTTTATTGGGACTCGATAAAGAAGACGAGCAGTTCTTC.